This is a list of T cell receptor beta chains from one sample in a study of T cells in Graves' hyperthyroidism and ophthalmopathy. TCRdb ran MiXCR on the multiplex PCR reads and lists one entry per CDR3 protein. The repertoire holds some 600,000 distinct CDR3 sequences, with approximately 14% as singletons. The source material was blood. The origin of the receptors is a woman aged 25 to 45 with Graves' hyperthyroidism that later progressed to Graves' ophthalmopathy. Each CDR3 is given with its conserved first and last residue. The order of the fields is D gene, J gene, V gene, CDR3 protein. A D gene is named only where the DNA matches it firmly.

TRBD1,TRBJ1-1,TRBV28,CASSSQGAARTEAFF
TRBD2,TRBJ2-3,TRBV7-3,CASSKLAVQDTQYF
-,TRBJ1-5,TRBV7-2,CASSLKINQPQHF
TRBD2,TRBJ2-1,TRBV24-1,CATSLEAGGSHEQFF
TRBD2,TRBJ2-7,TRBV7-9,CASSLALGLAGDEQYF
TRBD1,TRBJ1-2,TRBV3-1,CASSQGQGEAGYTF
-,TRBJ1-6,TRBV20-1,CSARDIKAATNSPLHF
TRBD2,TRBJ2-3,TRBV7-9,CASSLPQGTSGSTDTQYF
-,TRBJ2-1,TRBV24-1,CATSDSTRSEQFF
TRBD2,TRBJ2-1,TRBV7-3,CASSPVQKRELDEQFF
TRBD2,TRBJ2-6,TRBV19,CASRGGTSGSTGANVLTF
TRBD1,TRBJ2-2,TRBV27,CASSSGGAMAGELFF
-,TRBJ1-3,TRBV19,CASSIVGLGNTIYF
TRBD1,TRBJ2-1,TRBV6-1,CASSEDRGSYSEQFF
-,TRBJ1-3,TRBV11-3,CASSLERRSRGNTIYF
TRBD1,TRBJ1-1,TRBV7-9,CASSSVRQGNTEAFF
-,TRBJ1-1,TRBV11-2,CASSFVGGNIEAFF
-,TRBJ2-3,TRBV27,CASQLGGGLGRDTQYF
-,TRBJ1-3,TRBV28,CASSEKYLKRGNTIYF
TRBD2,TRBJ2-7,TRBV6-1,CASSGLADNYEQYF
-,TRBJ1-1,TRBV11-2,CASSPTPEAFF
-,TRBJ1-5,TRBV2,CASNDGGMANQPQHF
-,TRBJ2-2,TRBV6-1,CASRYTGELFF
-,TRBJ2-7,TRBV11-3,CASGRDNEQYF
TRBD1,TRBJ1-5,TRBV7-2,CASRFDRGTNQPQHF
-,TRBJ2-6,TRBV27,CASSVGSPSGANVLTF
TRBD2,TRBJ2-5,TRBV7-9,CASSDSGTPETQYF
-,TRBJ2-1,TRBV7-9,CASSSQRGSYNEQFF
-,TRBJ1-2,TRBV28,CASSLQGAYTF
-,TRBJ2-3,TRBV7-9,CASSLMENRQYF
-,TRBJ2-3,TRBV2,CASRPDTDTQYF
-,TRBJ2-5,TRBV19,CASSSKTKETQYF
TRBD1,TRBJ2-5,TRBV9,CASSPKGQGARETQYF
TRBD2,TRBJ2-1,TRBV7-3,CASSLSSGSSYEQFF
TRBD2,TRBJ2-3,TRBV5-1,CANSLRLAGEGADTQYF
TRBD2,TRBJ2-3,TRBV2,CASRTSGSSDTQYF
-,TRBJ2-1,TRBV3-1,CASSQDSRPNEQFF
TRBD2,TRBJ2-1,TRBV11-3,CASSLVPGLAHNEQFF
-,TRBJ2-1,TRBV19,CASTPGGQQFF
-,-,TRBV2,CASGWNVYNEQYF
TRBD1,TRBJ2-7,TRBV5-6,CASSSTGGPYEQYF
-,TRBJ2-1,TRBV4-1,CASSQGPGLSDGHEQFF
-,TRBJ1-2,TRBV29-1,CSVAGNYGYTF
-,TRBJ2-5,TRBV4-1,CASSQIGGGTQETQYF
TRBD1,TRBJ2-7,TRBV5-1,CASSLGGTGFYEQYF
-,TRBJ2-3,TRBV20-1,CSAREEAIPTDTQYF
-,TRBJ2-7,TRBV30,CAWSRIDEQYF
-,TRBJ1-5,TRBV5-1,CASSLGERPGYQPQHF